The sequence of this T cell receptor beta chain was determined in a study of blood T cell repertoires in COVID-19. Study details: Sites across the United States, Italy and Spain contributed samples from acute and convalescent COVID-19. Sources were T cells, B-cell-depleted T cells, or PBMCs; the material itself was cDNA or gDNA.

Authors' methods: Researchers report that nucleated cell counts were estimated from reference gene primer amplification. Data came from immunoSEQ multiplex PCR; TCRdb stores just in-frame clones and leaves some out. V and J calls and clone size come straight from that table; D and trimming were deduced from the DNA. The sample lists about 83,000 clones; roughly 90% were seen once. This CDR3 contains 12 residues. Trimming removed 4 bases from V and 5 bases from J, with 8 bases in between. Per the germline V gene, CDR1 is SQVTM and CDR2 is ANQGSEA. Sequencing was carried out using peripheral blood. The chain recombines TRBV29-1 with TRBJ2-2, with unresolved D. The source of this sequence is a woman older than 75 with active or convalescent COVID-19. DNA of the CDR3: TGCAGCGTTGGGTCACTTACCGGGGAGCTGTTTTTT. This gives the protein CSVGSLTGELFF.